This TCR beta chain came from a study of T cells after posttransplantation cyclophosphamide. Germline loops: CDR1 LNHDA, CDR2 SQIVND (reference sequence). The CDR3 is 10 amino acids. Trimming removed 11 bases from V and 7 bases from J, with 11 bases in between. Produced via immunoSEQ multiplex PCR; TCRdb's table is partial and in-frame only. This sample has over 1,500 clones, with around 88% found just once. This clone came up a few times. The sequencing input was CD8+ T cells sorted from bone marrow. The origin of this receptor is a woman in her forties or fifties in good health and a related stem cell transplant donor. The chain joins TRBV19 to TRBJ1-2, with D perhaps TRBD1 (5 bases). The CDR3 sequence: CASGWSGYTF. CDR3 coding DNA: TGTGCCTCAGGGTGGAGTGGCTACACCTTC.